This T cell receptor beta chain derives from a study of T cells after yellow fever vaccination. This clonotype was counted only a few times. Its antigen remains unknown. The CDR3 loop spans 13 amino acids. The V and J ends lost 5 bases and 4 bases respectively, with 11 bases between them. Germline CDR1 SGHTA, CDR2 FQGNSA. Notes on the study in general: A minor fraction of clonotypes spanned both CD4 and CD8 compartments. It was a weaker secondary response, yet one that peaked faster, at day 5 versus 15.

A single record per CDR3 protein comes from TCRdb applying MiXCR to the 5' RACE reads. The table lists 500,000 to 650,000 distinct CDR3 sequences, approximately 13% of them singletons. J is TRBJ1-2 and V is TRBV7-2; possibly TRBD1 for D (5 bases). This TCR derives from a man in his thirties or forties who received the YFV17D yellow fever vaccine. The sequenced sample was PBMCs, obtained on the day of the yellow fever booster vaccination. In DNA, the CDR3 is TGTGCCAGCAGCCAGACAGCCTTCTATGGCTACACCTTC. Translating gives CASSQTAFYGYTF. Using reference TRBV7-2 and TRBJ1-2 for the parts outside the CDR3, the full variable domain is GAGVSQSPSNKVTEKGKDVELRCDPISGHTALYWYRQSLGQGLEFLIYFQGNSAPDKSGLPSDRFSAERTGGSVSTLTIQRTQQEDSAVYLCASSQTAFYGYTFGSGTRLTVV.